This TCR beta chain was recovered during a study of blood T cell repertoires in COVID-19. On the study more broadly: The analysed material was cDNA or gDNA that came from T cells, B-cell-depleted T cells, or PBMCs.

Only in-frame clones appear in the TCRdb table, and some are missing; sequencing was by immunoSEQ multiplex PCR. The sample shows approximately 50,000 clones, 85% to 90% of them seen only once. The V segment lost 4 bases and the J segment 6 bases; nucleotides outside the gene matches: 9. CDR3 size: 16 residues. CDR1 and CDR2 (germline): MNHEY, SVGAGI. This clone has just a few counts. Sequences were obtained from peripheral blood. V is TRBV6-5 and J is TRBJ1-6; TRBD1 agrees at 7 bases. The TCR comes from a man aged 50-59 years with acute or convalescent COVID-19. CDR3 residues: CASSLEWDRFNSPLHF. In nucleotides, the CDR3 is TGTGCCAGCAGTTTGGAATGGGACAGATTTAATTCACCCCTCCACTTT.